This TCR beta chain was sequenced in a study of control samples from healthy donors and cancer patients. The V end was cut by 3 bases, the J end by 0 bases, with 8 bases between. The germline gives CDR1 DFQATT, CDR2 SNEGSKA (reference sequence). The CDR3 consists of 14 residues. Clones were sequenced by immunoSEQ multiplex PCR, and TCRdb holds only the in-frame ones, with some missing. The profile shows more than 95,000 clones, around 87% of them singletons. The sample was blood. The chain links TRBV20-1 to TRBJ2-2; tentative D call: TRBD1 (5 bases). This receptor was obtained from a man between 35 and 55 years old in good health. CDR3 in amino acids: CSASDRSNTGELFF. In nucleotides, the CDR3 is TGCAGTGCTAGTGACAGATCGAACACCGGGGAGCTGTTTTTT.